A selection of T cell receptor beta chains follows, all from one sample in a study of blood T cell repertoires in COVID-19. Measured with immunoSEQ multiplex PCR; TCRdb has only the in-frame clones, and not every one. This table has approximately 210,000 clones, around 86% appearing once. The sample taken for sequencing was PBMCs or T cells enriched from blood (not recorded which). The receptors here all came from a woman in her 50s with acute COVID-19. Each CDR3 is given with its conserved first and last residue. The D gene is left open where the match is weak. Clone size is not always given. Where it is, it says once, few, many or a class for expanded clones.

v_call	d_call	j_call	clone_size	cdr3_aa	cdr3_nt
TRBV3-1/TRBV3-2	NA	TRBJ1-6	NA	CASSVGGAQGSPLHF	TGTGCCAGCAGCGTCGGGGGGGCGCAGGGGTCACCCCTCCACTTT
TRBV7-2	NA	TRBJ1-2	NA	CASSPNSGLVHYGYTF	TGTGCCAGCAGCCCCAATTCAGGGCTGGTCCACTATGGCTACACCTTC
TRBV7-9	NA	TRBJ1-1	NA	CASSLDSNTEAFF	TGTGCCAGCAGCTTAGACAGTAACACTGAAGCTTTCTTT
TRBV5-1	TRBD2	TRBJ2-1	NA	CASSLAQREGNEQFF	TGCGCCAGCAGCTTGGCTCAGCGGGAGGGGAATGAGCAGTTCTTC
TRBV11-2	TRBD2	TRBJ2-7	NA	CASSWAAGSYEQYF	TGTGCCAGCAGCTGGGCAGCGGGGTCCTACGAGCAGTACTTC
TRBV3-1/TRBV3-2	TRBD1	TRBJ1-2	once	CASSWDSYGYTF	TGTGCCAGCAGCTGGGACAGCTATGGCTACACCTTC
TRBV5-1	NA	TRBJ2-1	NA	CASSLYGSYNEQFF	TGCGCCAGCAGCTTGTATGGCAGCTACAATGAGCAGTTCTTC
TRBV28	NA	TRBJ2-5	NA	CASSYSFRGDEGETQYF	TGTGCCAGCAGTTATTCCTTTCGGGGAGACGAAGGGGAGACCCAGTACTTC
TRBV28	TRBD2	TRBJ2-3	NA	CASSLTGLVLNTQYF	TGTGCCAGCAGTTTAACTGGACTAGTATTAAATACGCAGTATTTT
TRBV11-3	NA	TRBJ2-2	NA	CASSDKGDSQNTGELFF	TGTGCCAGCAGCGACAAAGGGGATTCCCAGAACACCGGGGAGCTGTTTTTT
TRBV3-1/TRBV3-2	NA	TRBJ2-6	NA	CASSQTQPGANVLTF	TGTGCCAGCAGCCAGACTCAGCCTGGGGCCAACGTCCTGACTTTC
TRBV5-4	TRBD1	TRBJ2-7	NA	CASSRDRYEQYF	TGTGCCAGCAGCCGGGACAGGTACGAGCAGTACTTC
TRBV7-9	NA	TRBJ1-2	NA	CASSLDLGHGYTF	TGTGCCAGCAGCTTAGATCTGGGGCACGGCTACACCTTC
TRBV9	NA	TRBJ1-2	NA	CASSPSIAQGLPNYGYTF	TGTGCCAGCAGCCCGAGCATCGCGCAGGGGCTCCCTAACTATGGCTACACCTTC
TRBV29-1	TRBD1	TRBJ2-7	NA	CSASPGTGTDEQYF	TGCAGCGCCTCCCCCGGGACAGGGACCGACGAGCAGTACTTC
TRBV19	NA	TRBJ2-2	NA	CASSTRIGQGNHPGELFF	TGTGCCAGTAGTACCCGGATCGGTCAGGGGAATCACCCCGGGGAGCTGTTTTTT
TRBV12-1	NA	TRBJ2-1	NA	CASSFFGLSYNEQFF	TGTGCCAGCAGCTTTTTTGGTCTGAGTTACAATGAGCAGTTCTTC
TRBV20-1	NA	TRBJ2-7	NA	CSASGIEQYF	TGCAGTGCTTCAGGGATCGAGCAGTACTTC
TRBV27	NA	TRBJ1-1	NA	CASSGGYHTEAFF	TGTGCCAGCTCGGGAGGCTACCACACTGAAGCTTTCTTT
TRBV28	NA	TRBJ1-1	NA	CASSFADSAEAFF	TGTGCCAGCAGTTTTGCCGACAGTGCTGAAGCTTTCTTT
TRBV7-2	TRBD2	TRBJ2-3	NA	CASSLLAGVSDTQYF	TGTGCCAGCAGCTTACTAGCGGGGGTTTCGGATACGCAGTATTTT
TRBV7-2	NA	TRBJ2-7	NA	CASSLVSSSEQYF	TGTGCCAGCAGCTTAGTTTCTTCCTCCGAGCAGTACTTC
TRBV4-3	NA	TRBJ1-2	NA	CASSLSGSSYGYTF	TGCGCCAGCAGCCTTTCCGGGAGTTCCTATGGCTACACCTTC
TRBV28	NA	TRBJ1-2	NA	CASSLLGGTNYGYTF	TGTGCCAGCAGTTTGTTGGGGGGAACCAACTATGGCTACACCTTC
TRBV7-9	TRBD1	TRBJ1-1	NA	CASSSPGTGMNTEAFF	TGTGCCAGCAGCAGTCCCGGGACAGGGATGAACACTGAAGCTTTCTTT
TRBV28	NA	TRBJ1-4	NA	CASRPILSPVQGQNEKLFF	TGTGCCAGCAGACCGATCTTATCCCCAGTGCAGGGTCAAAATGAAAAACTGTTTTTT
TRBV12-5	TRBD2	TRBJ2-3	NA	CASGPSGTSGYTDTQYF	TGTGCTAGTGGTCCATCCGGGACTAGCGGATACACAGATACGCAGTATTTT
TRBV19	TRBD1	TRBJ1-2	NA	CASAGQPNYGYTF	TGTGCCAGTGCGGGACAGCCTAACTATGGCTACACCTTC
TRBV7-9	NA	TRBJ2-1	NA	CASSLPQGLPQGNEQFF	TGTGCCAGCAGCTTACCCCAGGGACTTCCCCAAGGCAATGAGCAGTTCTTC
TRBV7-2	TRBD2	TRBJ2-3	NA	CASSLGLAETTDTQYF	TGTGCCAGCAGCTTAGGACTAGCGGAAACCACAGATACGCAGTATTTT
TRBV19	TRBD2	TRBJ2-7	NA	CASSIDLKLAGTQGEQYF	TGTGCCAGTAGTATAGATCTAAAACTAGCGGGAACCCAGGGCGAGCAGTACTTC
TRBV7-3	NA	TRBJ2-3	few	CASSLVGVGTDTQYF	TGTGCCAGCAGCTTAGTAGGGGTCGGCACAGATACGCAGTATTTT
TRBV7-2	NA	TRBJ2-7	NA	CASRIARDAYEQYF	TGTGCCAGCAGAATAGCCCGGGATGCCTACGAGCAGTACTTC
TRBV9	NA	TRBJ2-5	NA	CASSVFFRRTQETQYF	TGTGCCAGCAGCGTATTCTTTAGGAGAACCCAAGAGACCCAGTACTTC
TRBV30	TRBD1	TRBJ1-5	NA	CAWSKGALQPQHF	TGTGCCTGGAGTAAGGGGGCTCTTCAGCCCCAGCATTTT
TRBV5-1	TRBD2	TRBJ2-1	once	CASSLIGLAGDPSYNEQFF	TGCGCCAGCAGCTTAATAGGACTAGCGGGGGACCCCTCCTACAATGAGCAGTTCTTC
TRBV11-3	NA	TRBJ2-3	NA	CASSMGGTDTQYF	TGTGCCAGCAGTATGGGCGGGACAGATACGCAGTATTTT
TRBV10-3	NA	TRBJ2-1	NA	CAIRPDSKGGNEQFF	TGTGCCATCAGACCCGACAGCAAAGGGGGCAATGAGCAGTTCTTC
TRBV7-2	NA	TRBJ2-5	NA	CASSLGRETQYF	TGTGCCAGCAGCTTGGGCCGAGAGACCCAGTACTTC
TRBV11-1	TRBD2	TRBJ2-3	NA	CASSLRLAADTQYF	TGTGCCAGCAGCTTACGACTAGCTGCAGATACGCAGTATTTT
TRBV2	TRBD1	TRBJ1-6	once	CASSIMGTGASSPLHF	TGTGCCAGCAGTATTATGGGGACAGGGGCGAGTTCACCCCTCCACTTT
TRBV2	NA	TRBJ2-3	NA	CASTQGGNTQYF	TGTGCCAGCACACAGGGGGGGAATACGCAGTATTTT
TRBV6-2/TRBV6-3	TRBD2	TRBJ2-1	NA	CASSSKLAGGPSSYNEQFF	TGTGCCAGCAGTTCCAAACTAGCGGGGGGCCCCAGCTCCTACAATGAGCAGTTCTTC
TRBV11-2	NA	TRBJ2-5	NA	CASSLLETQYF	TGTGCCAGCAGCCTTTTGGAGACCCAGTACTTC
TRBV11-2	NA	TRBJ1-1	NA	CASSSQRRTEAFF	TGTGCCAGCAGCTCCCAGCGCCGTACTGAAGCTTTCTTT
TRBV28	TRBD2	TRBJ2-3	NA	CASIRGLALSTDTQYF	TGTGCCAGCATTAGAGGACTAGCGCTAAGCACAGATACGCAGTATTTT
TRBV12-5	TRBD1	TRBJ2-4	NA	CASYTVILDRARLAKNIQYF	TGTGCTAGTTATACCGTAATATTGGACAGGGCCCGTTTAGCCAAAAACATTCAGTACTTC
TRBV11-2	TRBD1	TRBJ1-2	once	CASSSDRVYGYTF	TGTGCCAGCAGCTCAGACAGGGTCTATGGCTACACCTTC
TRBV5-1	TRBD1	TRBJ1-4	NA	CASSAGQVATNEKLFF	TGCGCCAGCAGCGCAGGACAGGTAGCAACTAATGAAAAACTGTTTTTT
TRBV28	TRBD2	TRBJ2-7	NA	CASSSPGTRGSYEQYF	TGTGCCAGCAGTTCACCCGGGACTAGGGGATCCTACGAGCAGTACTTC
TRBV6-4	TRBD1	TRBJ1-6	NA	CANPPQGAWDSPLHF	TGTGCCAATCCCCCGCAGGGGGCCTGGGATTCACCCCTCCACTTT
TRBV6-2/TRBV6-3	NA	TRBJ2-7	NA	CASSHRAEQYF	TGTGCCAGCAGTCACAGGGCCGAGCAGTACTTC
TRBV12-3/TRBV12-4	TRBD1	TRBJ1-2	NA	CASSSTGQNGYTF	TGTGCCAGCAGTTCGACAGGGCAGAATGGCTACACCTTC